The sequence of this T cell receptor beta chain was determined in a study of T cell responses to AZD1222 COVID-19 vaccine (dated by TCRdb to the early 2020s). A note on the overall study: AZD1222 recipients with second doses at about 4 weeks or about 12 weeks were pooled, because spike-specific TCR depth and breadth did not differ between schedules. A total of more than 230 trial participants underwent TCR sequencing, of whom approximately 210 received two doses of AZD1222 and about 25 received two doses of the MenACWY control vaccine. Trial participants were enrolled into age subgroups of 18-55, 56-69 and 70-plus years, which contained around 150, 29 and 61 TCR-sequenced participants, respectively.

V loses 0 bases, J loses 7 bases, and the germline ends lie 12 bases apart. The CDR3 starts with the cysteine, ends with the phenylalanine, and has 14 residues. Just the 42-base CDR3 DNA is kept, in frame starting at base 1. Via the germline V gene, CDR1 is SGHTA and CDR2 FQGNSA. The full study reports these points: Participants were mostly white British and included more females than males, and it was suggested by the authors that clonal diversity may have been underestimated. The whole spike protein was spanned by vaccine-associated CD4 TCRs, and dominant responses were seen in regions 160-218 and 743-854. Nearly half of unique spike-specific TCRs reportedly recognized epitopes outside regions mutated in the B.1.351 and B.1.1.7 variants. Only five or six AZD1222 recipients were SARS-CoV-2 seropositive at baseline, limiting conclusions about previously exposed vaccinees. Spike-specific TCR breadth and depth rose significantly after two AZD1222 doses compared with day 0 and with MenACWY recipients. In the small 56-69-year group, the increase in depth fell short of significance, most likely because of low power. Because no day 14 peak-response samples were available, repertoires were characterized only after the peak T cell response.

In light of the paper, this sample's time point label describes: baseline before first vaccination. The vaccinee samples were drawn from two UK trials, COV001 and COV002, one of which was a single-blind randomized controlled phase 2/3 trial testing AZD1222 (ChAdOx1 nCoV-19) in healthy adults. For TCRbeta chain sequencing, PBMC samples from trial participants were taken at day 0 and at day 28 after the second dose. Worth noting for this clone: No cognate antigen has been identified for it. No base quality values were provided; no much bigger clone lies one nucleotide off.

The CDR3 regions of human TCRbeta chains were analyzed by immunosequencing. In the original analysis: Repertoire TCRs were checked for matches against a reference library of SARS-CoV-2-specific TCRs that had been generated using the MIRA antigen-specificity platform. Breadth meant the fraction of unique TCRs that were SARS-CoV-2-associated, whereas depth meant the fraction of total T cells that were SARS-CoV-2-associated. Each spike-specific TCR was assigned to its reactive spike region and to a CD4 or CD8 class using the MIRA data. Log10-transformed breadth and depth values were compared by one-way ANOVA with Sidak's multiple comparisons tests. TCRdb took this table from immuneACCESS and kept in-frame rearrangements with V and J called. Such tables lack part of the clones; where checked against another copy, unresolved V genes explain under half of the gap, and the rest is unexplained. The V and J calls and clone size were taken over from that table, and D and trimming were inferred from the DNA. This sample holds under 200,000 clones; about nine tenths were observed only once. Of the sample, around 1.5% falls within the top ten clones.

The rearrangement combines TRBV7-2 with TRBJ1-2; matching of 6 bases hints at TRBD1 as the D gene. The specimen comprised peripheral blood, sampled on day 0 of AZD1222 vaccination. The sequence was obtained from an adult in good health. CDR3 protein: CASSLADPRGGYTF. The DNA is TGTGCCAGCAGCTTAGCCGATCCCAGGGGTGGCTACACCTTC.